This T cell receptor (beta chain) originates from a study of control samples from healthy donors and cancer patients. Clones were read by immunoSEQ multiplex PCR, and TCRdb kept only the in-frame ones, dropping some. This sample yields some 220,000 clones, of which around 94% are seen a single time; 1.5% belongs to the top ten. Trimming took 1 base from V and 7 from J; bases not matched to a gene: 11. The germline gives CDR1 LGHNT, CDR2 FRNRAP. The length of the CDR3 is 17 residues. This clonotype originated in a man between 50 and 59 years old in good health. Input material: blood. This chain uses TRBV12-5 with TRBJ2-2; 8 nucleotides match TRBD2. CDR3 loop: CASGLAAGGAFLGELFF. CDR3 coding DNA: TGTGCTAGTGGTTTGGCCGCGGGGGGCGCGTTTCTCGGGGAGCTGTTTTTT. Supplemented by reference TRBV12-5 and TRBJ2-2, the full variable domain reads DARVTQTPRHKVTEMGQEVTMRCQPILGHNTVFWYRQTMMQGLELLAYFRNRAPLDDSGMPKDRFSAEMPDATLATLKIQPSEPRDSAVYFCASGLAAGGAFLGELFFGEGSRLTVL.